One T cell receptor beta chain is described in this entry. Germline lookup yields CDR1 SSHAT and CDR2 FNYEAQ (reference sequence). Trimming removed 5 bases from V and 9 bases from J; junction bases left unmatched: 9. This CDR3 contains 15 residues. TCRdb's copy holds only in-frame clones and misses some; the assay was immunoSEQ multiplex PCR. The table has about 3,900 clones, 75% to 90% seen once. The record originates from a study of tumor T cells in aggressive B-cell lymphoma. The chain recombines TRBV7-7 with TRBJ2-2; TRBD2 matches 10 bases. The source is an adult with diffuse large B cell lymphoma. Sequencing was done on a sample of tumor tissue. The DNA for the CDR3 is TGTGCCAGCAGCATTCTAGCGGGGGAGCGAAGGGAGCTGTTTTTT. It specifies CASSILAGERRELFF. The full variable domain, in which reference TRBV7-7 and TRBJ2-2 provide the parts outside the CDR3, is GAGVSQSPRYKVTKRGQDVTLRCDPISSHATLYWYQQALGQGPEFLTYFNYEAQPDKSGLPSDRFSAERPEGSISTLTIQRTEQRDSAMYRCASSILAGERRELFFGEGSRLTVL.